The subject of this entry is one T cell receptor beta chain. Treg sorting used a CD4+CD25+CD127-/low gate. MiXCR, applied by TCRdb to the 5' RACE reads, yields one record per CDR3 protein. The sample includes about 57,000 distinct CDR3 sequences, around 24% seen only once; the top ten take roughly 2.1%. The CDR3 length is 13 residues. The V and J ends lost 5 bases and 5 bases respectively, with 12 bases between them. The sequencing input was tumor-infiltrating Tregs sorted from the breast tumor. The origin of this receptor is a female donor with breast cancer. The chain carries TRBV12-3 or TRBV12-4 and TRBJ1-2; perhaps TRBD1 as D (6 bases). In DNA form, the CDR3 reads TGTGCCAGCAGTCGGACAGACGAGTATGGCTACACCTTC. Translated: CASSRTDEYGYTF.